These 4 T cell receptor beta chains originate from one sample sequenced in a study of human T cells and chemical hapten exposure. MiXCR was run by TCRdb on the RACE reads, yielding one entry per CDR3 protein. The profile shows more than 80,000 distinct CDR3 sequences, roughly 12% of them singletons. The time point here: pre-sensitization, week 0. Treatment specified: therapeutic diphenylcyclopropenone sensitization with weekly scalp DPC. The sequencing here drew on whole blood, taken in connection with sensitization to the hapten diphenylcyclopropenone (DPC). The receptors derive from a woman aged 45-65 years with alopecia areata. Some clones in this sample may be carry-over from other donors' samples.

The rearrangement uses TRBV7-2 and TRBJ2-7; D possibly corresponds to TRBD1 (6 bases). The CDR3 is 14 residues long. Trimming pared 1 base from V and 4 bases from J, leaving 11 bases between. Germline CDR1 SGHTA, CDR2 FQGNSA. The CDR3 bases are TGTGCCAGCAGCTTAGTAAGGGACATATACGAGCAGTACTTC. Translation gives CASSLVRDIYEQYF.

The rearrangement links TRBV5-6 to TRBJ2-7; D may match TRBD1 or TRBD2 (5 bases each). Per the germline V gene, CDR1 is SGHDT and CDR2 is YYEEEE. V was cut by 6 bases and J by 11 bases, with 18 bases left in between. CDR3 size: 12 residues. DNA of the CDR3: TGTGCCAGCATCCGGACCGGGGCGTCGGAGTACTTC. Translating gives CASIRTGASEYF.

In its sample, this clonotype was seen a few times. The chain uses TRBV7-2 and TRBJ2-3; D not certain. CDR1 is SGHTA, CDR2 FQGNSA, per germline. Trimming shortened V by 5 bases and J by 4 bases, and 13 bases separated the two germline ends. The CDR3 covers 14 residues. CDR3 sequence: CASSKTQRPDTQYF. The DNA for the CDR3 is TGTGCCAGCAGCAAGACCCAACGGCCAGATACGCAGTATTTT.

This clonotype was found many times. Here the CDR3 DNA reads TGTGCCAGCTCACCCGCCAAGTTGTCCTCCTACGAGCAGTACTTC. Residues: CASSPAKLSSYEQYF. V gene TRBV18 combines with J gene TRBJ2-7; no definite D call. CDR3 size: 15 residues. Between the trimmed V and J ends, which lost 3 bases and 0 bases, there was a span of 12 bases. Germline CDR1 and CDR2: KGHSH and LQKENI.